This T cell receptor beta chain was captured by sequencing in a study of T-cell memory formation after mild COVID-19. Study context: The study found TCR clusters largely donor specific.

The CDR3 runs to 13 residues. Germline loops: CDR1 KGHSH, CDR2 LQKENI. V dropped 1 base and J dropped 12 bases, with 13 bases sitting between them. Of note for this clonotype: Antigen specificity is unknown.

Each CDR3 protein gets one entry after TCRdb re-called the 5' RACE reads with MiXCR. Here the sample spans more than 350,000 distinct CDR3 sequences, around 20% being singletons. General study results and limits: CM and EM subsets held most contracting CD4+ clones; EMRA held CD8+ ones. Some clones that responded turned up in pre-infection memory, which suggests that cross-reactive memory joined in. Clones that contracted from day 15 to 85 were balanced CD4/CD8, while later expanders leaned CD4+.

Sequencing was performed on PBMCs or a T cell subset sorted from them (not recorded which). The V and J genes are TRBV18 and TRBJ2-1, with D perhaps TRBD2 (6 bases). The source is an adult woman who had mild COVID-19 (a few samples of this study predate the infection). Cell type and time point are not known. The CDR3 loop reads CASSPLEVSGQFF. In DNA, the CDR3 is TGTGCCAGCTCACCACTTGAGGTTAGCGGGCAGTTCTTC.